This T cell receptor (beta chain) is drawn from a study of cytomegalovirus exposure and HLA in healthy donors. Study-wide background: HLA-typed donors were the source of roughly 85 million unique TCRs held in an early data release.

Losses at the gene ends were 0 bases for V and 3 bases for J; bases not matched to a gene: 3. This CDR3 contains 15 residues. The germline CDR1 and CDR2 sequences are SGHRS and YFSETQ. A note on this clone: Its antigen is unknown.

The PCR was carried out with 60 Vbeta primers and 13 Jbeta primers. Using immunoSEQ multiplex PCR, the repertoire was profiled, and TCRdb retains in-frame clones only, with some absent. The data contain 200,000 to 250,000 clones, 65% to 90% of them singletons. Notes on the study in general: In a later analysis, DRB1 alleles had the most associated TCRs; HLA-C alleles the fewest. Reports indicated that the classifier achieved high specificity and sensitivity in diagnosing cytomegalovirus status. HLA restriction was apparent for most CMV-associated TCR beta chains in a later analysis.

The sequencing sample was made of PBMCs. The chain has TRBV5-1 and TRBJ2-1; 7 bases match TRBD2. The receptor was isolated from a girl aged 5 to 17 in good health and CMV-seronegative. CDR3 in amino acids: CASSLGREYYNEQFF. CDR3 nucleotides: TGCGCCAGCAGCTTGGGGCGGGAGTACTACAATGAGCAGTTCTTC.